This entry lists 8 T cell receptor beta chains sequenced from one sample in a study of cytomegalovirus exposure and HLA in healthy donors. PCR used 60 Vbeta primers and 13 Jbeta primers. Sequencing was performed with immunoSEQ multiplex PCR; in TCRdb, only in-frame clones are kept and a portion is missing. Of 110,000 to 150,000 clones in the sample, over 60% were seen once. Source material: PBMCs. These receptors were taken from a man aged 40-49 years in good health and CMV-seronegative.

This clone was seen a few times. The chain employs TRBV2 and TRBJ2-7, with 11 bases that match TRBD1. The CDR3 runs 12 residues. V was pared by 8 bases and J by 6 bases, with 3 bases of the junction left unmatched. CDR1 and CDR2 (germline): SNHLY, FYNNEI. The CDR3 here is CASGGQGGEQYF. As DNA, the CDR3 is TGTGCCAGCGGGGGACAGGGGGGCGAGCAGTACTTC.

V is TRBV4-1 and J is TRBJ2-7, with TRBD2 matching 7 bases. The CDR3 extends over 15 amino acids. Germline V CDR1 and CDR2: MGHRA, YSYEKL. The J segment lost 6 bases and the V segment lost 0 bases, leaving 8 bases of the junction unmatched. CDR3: CASSQEEAGLSEQYF. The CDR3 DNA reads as TGCGCCAGCAGCCAAGAGGAAGCGGGGCTCAGCGAGCAGTACTTC.

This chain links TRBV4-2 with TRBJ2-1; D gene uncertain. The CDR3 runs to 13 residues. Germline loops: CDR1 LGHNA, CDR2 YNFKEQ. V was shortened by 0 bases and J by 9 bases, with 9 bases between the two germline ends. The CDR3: CASSQDSSAEQFF. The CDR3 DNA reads TGTGCCAGCAGCCAAGATTCCAGTGCTGAGCAGTTCTTC.

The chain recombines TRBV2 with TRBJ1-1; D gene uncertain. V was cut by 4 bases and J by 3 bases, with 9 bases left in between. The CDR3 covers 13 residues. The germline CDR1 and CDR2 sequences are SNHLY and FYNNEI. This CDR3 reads CASSANRDTEAFF. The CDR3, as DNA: TGTGCCAGCAGTGCCAACAGAGACACTGAAGCTTTCTTT.

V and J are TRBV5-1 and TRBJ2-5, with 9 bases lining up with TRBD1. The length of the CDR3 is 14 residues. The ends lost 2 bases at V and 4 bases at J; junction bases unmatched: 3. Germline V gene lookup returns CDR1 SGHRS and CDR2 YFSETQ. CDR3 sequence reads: CASSFTGGAETQYF. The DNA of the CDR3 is TGCGCCAGCAGCTTTACAGGGGGCGCAGAGACCCAGTACTTC.

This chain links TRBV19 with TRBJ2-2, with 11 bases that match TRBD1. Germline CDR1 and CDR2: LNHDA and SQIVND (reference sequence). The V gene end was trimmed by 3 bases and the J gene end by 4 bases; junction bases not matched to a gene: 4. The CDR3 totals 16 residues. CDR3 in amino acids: CASSIGTGGVTGELFF. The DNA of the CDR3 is TGTGCCAGTAGTATCGGGACAGGGGGAGTCACCGGGGAGCTGTTTTTT.

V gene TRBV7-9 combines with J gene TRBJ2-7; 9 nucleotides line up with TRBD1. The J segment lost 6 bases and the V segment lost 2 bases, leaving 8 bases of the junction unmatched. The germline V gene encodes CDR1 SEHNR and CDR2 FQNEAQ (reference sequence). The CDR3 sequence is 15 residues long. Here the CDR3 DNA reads TGTGCCAGCAGCTTATTGATGGGACAGGGAGCCGAGCAGTACTTC. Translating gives CASSLLMGQGAEQYF.

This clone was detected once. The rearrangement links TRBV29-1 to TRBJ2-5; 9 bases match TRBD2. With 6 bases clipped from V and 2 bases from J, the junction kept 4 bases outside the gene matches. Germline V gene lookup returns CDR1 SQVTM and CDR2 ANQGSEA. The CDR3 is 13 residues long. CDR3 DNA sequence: TGCAGCGTGCCTAGCGGGGAACAAGAGACCCAGTACTTC. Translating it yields CSVPSGEQETQYF. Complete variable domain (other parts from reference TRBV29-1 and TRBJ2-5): SAVISQKPSRDICQRGTSLTIQCQVDSQVTMMFWYRQQPGQSLTLIATANQGSEATYESGFVIDKFPISRPNLTFSTLTVSNMSPEDSSIYLCSVPSGEQETQYFGPGTRLLVL.